This T cell receptor (beta chain) was obtained from a study of T cell repertoires in cytomegalovirus infection. MiXCR, applied by TCRdb to the reads, yields one record per CDR3 protein. This sample has roughly 990,000 distinct CDR3 sequences, with roughly a third found just once. In the case of this clonotype: Its antigen is not identified.

The CDR3 is made up of 13 amino acids. V lost 4 bases to trimming and J lost 4 bases, with 9 bases between them. CDR1 MNHNS and CDR2 SASEGT come from the germline V gene. This TCR derives from a human donor in good health (CMV status not recorded). Some clones in this sample may be carry-over from other donors' samples. This chain uses TRBV6-1 with TRBJ2-3; perhaps TRBD2 as D (5 bases). Here the sequenced sample was cultured CD8+ T cells from PBMCs, taken from culture after CMV antigen stimulation. CDR3 residues: CASSGLASDTQYF. CDR3 nucleotides: TGTGCCAGCAGTGGCCTAGCATCAGATACGCAGTATTTT.